Sequencing of this T cell receptor (beta chain) was carried out in a study of cytomegalovirus exposure and HLA in healthy donors. General observations from the study: A later analysis showed TCR association rates differing by HLA locus, peaking at DRB1 and lowest at HLA-C. Presence/absence analyses rested on an assumption that sequencing depth was roughly uniform across donors.

With respect to this clone: Its target is not known.

60 Vbeta and 13 Jbeta primers were used in PCR. The protocol was immunoSEQ multiplex PCR, while the TCRdb copy is restricted to in-frame clones and leaves out a portion. This table has roughly 120,000 clones, approximately 73% appearing once. The CDR3 is made up of 13 amino acids. From germline, CDR1 is MDHEN and CDR2 SYDVKM. With V trimmed by 7 bases and J by 7 bases, 9 bases remained unmatched. The sequencing input was PBMCs. This TCR derives from a man aged 35 to 55 in good health and CMV-seronegative. The rearrangement uses TRBV28 and TRBJ2-5; 7 bases align to TRBD1. DNA for the CDR3: TGTGCCAGCAATGGCAGGGGGTATGGGACCCAGTACTTC. Translated: CASNGRGYGTQYF.